This T cell receptor (beta chain) was identified during a study of CD8 T cells in ankylosing spondylitis. TCRdb re-analysed the 5' RACE reads in MiXCR, keeping a single row per CDR3 protein. The sample shows roughly 260,000 distinct CDR3 sequences, approximately 20% of them seen only once. In this sample, this clonotype turned up a few times. The sequence came from a male donor with ankylosing spondylitis or in good health (not recorded which). The source material was blood, either unsorted or a sorted T cell fraction (not recorded which).

The CDR3: CASSLDLDSPITYEQYV. For the CDR3, the DNA is TGTGCCAGCAGCTTAGACCTGGACAGTCCGATTACCTACGAGCAGTACGTC. The V gene is TRBV11-2, the J gene TRBJ2-7; a weak D match, TRBD1 (6 bases). The CDR3 has 17 amino acids. Germline-derived CDR1 and CDR2 are SGHAT and FQNNGV. The V end lost 0 bases, the J end lost 2 bases, and 17 bases lay between the germline ends.